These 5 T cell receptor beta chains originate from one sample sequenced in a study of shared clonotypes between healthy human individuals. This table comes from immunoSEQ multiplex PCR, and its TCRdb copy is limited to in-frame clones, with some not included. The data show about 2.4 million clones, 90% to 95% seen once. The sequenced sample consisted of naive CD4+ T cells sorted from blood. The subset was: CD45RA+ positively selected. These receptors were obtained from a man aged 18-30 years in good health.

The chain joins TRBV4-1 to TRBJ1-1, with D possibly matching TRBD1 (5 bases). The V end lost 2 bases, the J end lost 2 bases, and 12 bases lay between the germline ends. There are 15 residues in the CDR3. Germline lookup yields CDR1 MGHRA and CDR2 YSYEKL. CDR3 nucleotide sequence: TGCGCCAGCAGCCAAACCACAGGATACAACACTGAAGCTTTCTTT. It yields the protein CASSQTTGYNTEAFF.

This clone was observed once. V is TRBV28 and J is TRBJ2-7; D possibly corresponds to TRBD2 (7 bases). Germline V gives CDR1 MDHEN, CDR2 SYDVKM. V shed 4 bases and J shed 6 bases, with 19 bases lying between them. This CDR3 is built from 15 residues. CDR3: CASSSGGGASGEQYF. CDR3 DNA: TGTGCCAGCAGTTCTGGGGGGGGCGCTTCTGGCGAGCAGTACTTC.

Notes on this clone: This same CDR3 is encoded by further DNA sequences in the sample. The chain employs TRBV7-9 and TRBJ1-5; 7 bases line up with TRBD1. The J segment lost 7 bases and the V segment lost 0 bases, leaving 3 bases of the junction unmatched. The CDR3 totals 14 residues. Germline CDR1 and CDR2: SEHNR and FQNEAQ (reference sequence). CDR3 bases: TGTGCCAGCAGCTTAGCTCAGGGGGACCAGCCCCAGCATTTT. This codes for CASSLAQGDQPQHF.

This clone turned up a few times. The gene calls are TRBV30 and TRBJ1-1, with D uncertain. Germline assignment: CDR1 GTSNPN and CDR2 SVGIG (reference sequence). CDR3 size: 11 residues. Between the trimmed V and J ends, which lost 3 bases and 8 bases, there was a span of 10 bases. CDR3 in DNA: TGTGCCTGGAGCGGAGACGTGGAAGCTTTCTTT. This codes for CAWSGDVEAFF.

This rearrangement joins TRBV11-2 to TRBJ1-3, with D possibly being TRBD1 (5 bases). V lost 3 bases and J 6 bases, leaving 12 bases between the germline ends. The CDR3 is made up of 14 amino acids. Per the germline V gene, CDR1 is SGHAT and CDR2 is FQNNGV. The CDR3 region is CASSLGVEVNTIYF. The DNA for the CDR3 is TGTGCCAGCAGCTTGGGGGTGGAAGTAAACACCATATATTTT.